This T cell receptor beta chain was recovered during a study of T cells after yellow fever vaccination. TCRdb processed the 5' RACE reads anew with MiXCR; each CDR3 protein has one entry. In the table there are around 300,000 distinct CDR3 sequences, over 10% of which are singletons. This CDR3 has 14 residues. Germline-derived CDR1 and CDR2 are SGHVS and FQNEAQ. About this clonotype itself: The germline gene is not matched at one end of the junction; a read error may be the cause.

This receptor was identified in a man aged 30 to 39 who received the YFV17D yellow fever vaccine. The sequencing used CD4+ T cells sorted from PBMCs, collected 45 days after the yellow fever booster vaccination. The chain has TRBV7-8 and TRBJ1-1; D is undetermined. CDR3 DNA: TGTGCCAGCAGCCAAGCAGCAGTGAACACTGAAGCTTTATTT. Protein product: CASSQAAVNTEALF. The full variable domain, its missing parts supplied by reference TRBV7-8 and TRBJ1-1, is GAGVSQSPRYKVAKRGQDVALRCDPISGHVSLFWYQQALGQGPEFLTYFQNEAQLDKSGLPSDRFFAERPEGSVSTLKIQRTQQEDSAVYLCASSQAAVNTEALFGQGTRLTVV.